A selection of T cell receptor beta chains follows, all from one sample in a study of blood T cells in healthy people across ages. TCRdb reprocessed the 5' RACE reads with MiXCR, giving one entry per CDR3 protein. The sample includes 870,000 or so distinct CDR3 sequences, around 26% of them seen just once. The sequenced sample consisted of blood. All receptors derive from an elderly woman in good health. CDR3s include the opening cysteine and the closing phenylalanine or tryptophan. The D gene is left open where the match is weak. Size tells how often a clone was seen (once, few, many) or the class of an expanded clone, and some rows leave it out.

DNA	CDR3	J	V	size	D
TGTGCCAGCAGCCAAGAGATCCCCTACGAGCAGTACTTC	CASSQEIPYEQYF	TRBJ2-7	TRBV3-1	many	.
TGTGCCAGCTCACCGGACGGAACGAGCTCCTACGAGCAGTACTTC	CASSPDGTSSYEQYF	TRBJ2-7	TRBV18	.	.
TGTGCCAGCAGCTCACAGGGTTTCCCAGGCAATGAGCAGTTCTTC	CASSSQGFPGNEQFF	TRBJ2-1	TRBV7-2	many	.
TGTGCCAGCAGATCCCAGGGTATCTCTGGAAACACCATATATTTT	CASRSQGISGNTIYF	TRBJ1-3	TRBV7-9	.	.
TGTGCCAGCAGTTCTTCCCGGAGCTGGAGTACAGATACGCAGTATTTT	CASSSSRSWSTDTQYF	TRBJ2-3	TRBV6-2/TRBV6-3	once	.
TGTGCCAGCAGTTTTGGCCGAGGGGGGGGTTTTAATCAGCCCCAGCATTTT	CASSFGRGGGFNQPQHF	TRBJ1-5	TRBV12-3/TRBV12-4	.	.
TGCAGTGCTGCCCCCAGGCGGGGTTACACCGGGGAGCTGTTTTTT	CSAAPRRGYTGELFF	TRBJ2-2	TRBV20-1	.	.
TGTGCCAGCAGCTCCAGAGCCACAGGGATCTATGGCTACACCTTC	CASSSRATGIYGYTF	TRBJ1-2	TRBV7-9	many	.
TGTGCCAGCAGCTTAGGAGGGACAGGGCTGGGGGAGCAGTACTTC	CASSLGGTGLGEQYF	TRBJ2-7	TRBV7-2	.	TRBD1
TGTGCCAGCAGTGAACTCGGCCCCGGGAGGGGACAGCCCCAGCATTTT	CASSELGPGRGQPQHF	TRBJ1-5	TRBV6-2/TRBV6-3	few	.
TGTGCCAGCAGCTCCGGGACAGGGGGCATTCAGCCCCAGCATTTT	CASSSGTGGIQPQHF	TRBJ1-5	TRBV7-2	many	TRBD1
TGTGCCAGCAGCGCGGGACCCTCTGAAGCTTTCTTT	CASSAGPSEAFF	TRBJ1-1	TRBV7-9	few	.
TGTGCCAGCAGCAACGAATTGAGTATGGCTTTCTTT	CASSNELSMAFF	TRBJ1-1	TRBV11-2	few	.
TGCAGCGTTGAATACAGTACTGGAAACACCATATATTTT	CSVEYSTGNTIYF	TRBJ1-3	TRBV29-1	.	.
TGTGCCAGCAGTATTATCTTACCGGGACTAGCGGGGGGGCCCAAACGGGAGACCCAGTACTTC	CASSIILPGLAGGPKRETQYF	TRBJ2-5	TRBV6-2/TRBV6-3	many	TRBD2
TGTGCCAGCAGTTTAATAAGGGGGTTTGATAATTCACCCCTCCACTTT	CASSLIRGFDNSPLHF	TRBJ1-6	TRBV27	few	.
TGTGCCAGCAGTGGGGCGACTATGAACACTAAAGCTTTCTTT	CASSGATMNTKAFF	TRBJ1-1	TRBV2	.	.
TGTGCCAGCAGTTATAACAGGGTAACCAACGTCCTGACTTTC	CASSYNRVTNVLTF	TRBJ2-6	TRBV12-3/TRBV12-4	.	.
TGCAGTGCTCCCAATGCCCTAGCGGGAGTCAGGGAGCAGTACTTC	CSAPNALAGVREQYF	TRBJ2-7	TRBV20-1	few	TRBD2
TGTGCCAGCAGCTTAACAGGGGAAAACTATGGCTACACCTTC	CASSLTGENYGYTF	TRBJ1-2	TRBV7-2	many	TRBD1
TGTGCCAGCAGCCACGGGATAGCGGGGGGCACAGATACGCAGTATTTT	CASSHGIAGGTDTQYF	TRBJ2-3	TRBV7-9	many	TRBD2
TGTGCCAGCAGTTTAAGGATCAGCGGGAGCGCAGATACGCAGTATTTT	CASSLRISGSADTQYF	TRBJ2-3	TRBV12-3/TRBV12-4	.	TRBD2
TGTGCCAGTAGTTCGGCAGGGGGCTACGAGCAGTACTTC	CASSSAGGYEQYF	TRBJ2-7	TRBV19	many	TRBD1
TGTGCCAGCAGCTTAATAGCAGGGGCCTTTCAAGAGACCCAGTACTTC	CASSLIAGAFQETQYF	TRBJ2-5	TRBV7-2	many	.
TGTGCCAGCAGCTTTGGTAATGGGTTTCGGGGGACCCAGTACTTC	CASSFGNGFRGTQYF	TRBJ2-5	TRBV7-8	.	.
TGCAGTGCTGGCGCAAGATTGGGGGCGGGGTTAACAGATACGCAGTATTTT	CSAGARLGAGLTDTQYF	TRBJ2-3	TRBV20-1	.	.
TGTGCCAGCAGCCATTCTGTAGTAGGGGGGCCGTTCTTC	CASSHSVVGGPFF	TRBJ2-1	TRBV3-1	.	.
TGCAGTGCTAGAGTAGGACTAGAAGAGACCCAGTACTTC	CSARVGLEETQYF	TRBJ2-5	TRBV20-1	many	TRBD2
TGTGCCAGCAGCTTAGGGGGGACGGCTAATGAAAAACTGTTTTTT	CASSLGGTANEKLFF	TRBJ1-4	TRBV7-2	many	.
TGTGCCAGCAGCCCCAACCGACGCACAGATACGCAGTATTTT	CASSPNRRTDTQYF	TRBJ2-3	TRBV11-2	many	.
TGCGCCAGCAGCTTCGCTGCGACTAGCCGGGCCACGAATGAGCAGTTCTTC	CASSFAATSRATNEQFF	TRBJ2-1	TRBV5-1	few	TRBD2
TGTGCCAGCAGTGAAGGAAATAGCAATCAGCCCCAGCATTTT	CASSEGNSNQPQHF	TRBJ1-5	TRBV6-1	.	.
TGTGCCAGCAGCTTAGAATTGGGGGAGCTGTTTTTT	CASSLELGELFF	TRBJ2-2	TRBV7-2	many	.
TGTGCCAGCAGCCAAAGGGGTAAGCGGGGCTACCACAATGAGCAGTTCTTC	CASSQRGKRGYHNEQFF	TRBJ2-1	TRBV3-1	few	TRBD2
TGTGCCAGCAGCTTAGGCCCTGCGGGTCCCCAAGAGACCCAGTACTTC	CASSLGPAGPQETQYF	TRBJ2-5	TRBV7-9	.	.
TGTGCCAGCAGGTACTGGGCAGGGACGGAGACCCAGTACTTC	CASRYWAGTETQYF	TRBJ2-5	TRBV6-5	once	.
TGCGCCAGCAGGCTGGACACCACGGCCTCCTACAATGAGCAGTTCTTC	CASRLDTTASYNEQFF	TRBJ2-1	TRBV5-1	many	.
TGTGCCAGCAGCTTACAGGCCTATAATTCACCCCTCCACTTT	CASSLQAYNSPLHF	TRBJ1-6	TRBV7-3	.	.
TGTGCCAGCAGTTCCCGAGTTCTTCTAACGGGGTCTGGGGCCAACGTCCTGACTTTC	CASSSRVLLTGSGANVLTF	TRBJ2-6	TRBV28	.	.
TGTGCCACCAGCAGAGATCCCGGGGGGACAACAGATACGCAGTATTTT	CATSRDPGGTTDTQYF	TRBJ2-3	TRBV15	many	.
TGTGCCAGCAGCCGAATTGACAGGGATGGAGCTTTCTTT	CASSRIDRDGAFF	TRBJ1-1	TRBV7-2	.	TRBD1
TGTGCCAGCACCGACAGGGGCCCTGGCGGCTACACCTTC	CASTDRGPGGYTF	TRBJ1-2	TRBV5-4	.	TRBD1
TGTGCCAGCAGCACTCTAGCGGGGGACGCAGATACGCAGTATTTT	CASSTLAGDADTQYF	TRBJ2-3	TRBV11-2	.	TRBD2
TGTGCCAGCAGCTTAGGACAGAGCGGGGAGCTGTTTTTT	CASSLGQSGELFF	TRBJ2-2	TRBV7-2	few	.
TGTGCCAGCAGCCAAGGCGGACAGGGACCGGACTACGAGCAGTACTTC	CASSQGGQGPDYEQYF	TRBJ2-7	TRBV3-1	.	TRBD1
TGCAGCGTCCCGGGACAGGGTATAGGTGAGCAGTTCTTC	CSVPGQGIGEQFF	TRBJ2-1	TRBV29-1	.	TRBD1
TGTGCCAGCAGTTTAGAGGGAGGGACCGATCAGCCCCAGCATTTT	CASSLEGGTDQPQHF	TRBJ1-5	TRBV12-3/TRBV12-4	many	.
TGTGCCAGCAGCGGGACAGGGGTGAGGGAAAAACTGTTTTTT	CASSGTGVREKLFF	TRBJ1-4	TRBV14	few	TRBD1
TGTGCCAGCAGGTACCAAGGGGGCTACACCTTC	CASRYQGGYTF	TRBJ1-2	TRBV6-2/TRBV6-3	.	.
TGCAGTGCTAACAAATTCCTAGCGGAGGTCACAGATACGCAGTATTTT	CSANKFLAEVTDTQYF	TRBJ2-3	TRBV20-1	many	TRBD2
TGTGCCAGCCAGGGGGTGTTTGAGCAGTTCTTC	CASQGVFEQFF	TRBJ2-1	TRBV25-1	many	TRBD1
TGTGCCACCAGTGCCTCTGGTAGCGTGCAGTTCTTC	CATSASGSVQFF	TRBJ2-1	TRBV24-1	many	.
TGTGCCAGCAGTTACTCGATACGGGTCGCTAACTATGGCTACACCTTC	CASSYSIRVANYGYTF	TRBJ1-2	TRBV6-5	many	.